This T cell receptor (beta chain) was identified during a study of naive and memory T cell subsets (dated by TCRdb to the late 2010s). For the study in its entirety: The study applied an open-source, UMI-based TCR alpha and beta sequencing pipeline to sorted naive and memory peripheral blood T cell subsets. The functional CMV T cell responses agreed completely with IgG serology results. RNA was DNase-treated and reverse transcribed with TCR constant-region primers, mostly using SuperScript III. The full study reports these points: After error correction, over 95% of naive TCR sequences appeared only once, giving much steeper abundance distributions than memory subsets. The repertoire findings for the naive and memory subsets could not be validated against a ground truth, as none was available. Gini index rose and Shannon and inverse Simpson diversity fell from naive through CM, EM and EMRA in both CD4 and CD8 cells. TCR abundance followed a power law whose exponent differed between naive and memory subsets but was consistent across the three individuals. Naive repertoires, especially CD8, contained a few larger clonotypes, possibly memory cells re-expressing CD45RA. RNA-based TCR counts may be affected by expression changes linked to T cell activation and differentiation. A clonotype was defined as a single alpha or beta chain sequence rather than as a paired alpha/beta receptor.

In its sample, this clonotype was seen a few times. No antigen is known for it. Base quality data are lacking; no much larger clone is found one base away. From the second PCR step onward, the TCR alpha chain libraries and the TCR beta chain libraries were amplified separately. The CMV status of each donor was determined by measuring IFNgamma production from CD4+ T cells after fresh PBMCs had been stimulated overnight with CMV viral lysate. CD4 T cells were positively selected with Miltenyi beads, followed by positive selection of CD8 T cells from the CD4-negative fraction. Cells stained for CD3, CD4, CD8, CD45RA, CD27 and a live/dead dye were sorted on a BD Aria II into four subsets by CD45RA and CD27. A few healthy volunteers provided blood, and the blood of each volunteer was split into CD4 and CD8 T cells and then into four differentiation subsets. Roughly 110 ml of peripheral blood was collected from each donor, and PBMC were isolated by Ficoll-Paque PLUS density-gradient centrifugation. The sorted cells were lysed in RLT buffer, after which RNA was extracted using a Qiagen RNeasy kit and kept at -80 degrees C.

Libraries were built with UMI-ligation and nested PCR. To cover both TRBC1 and TRBC2, the beta constant-region primer consisted of an equimolar mix of two oligonucleotides. The ligated cDNA went through four rounds of PCR with nested alpha and beta constant-region primers together with the SP2 primer. T4 RNA ligase 1 ligated a single-stranded oligonucleotide carrying the SP2 primer and a 12-nucleotide UMI to the cDNA 3' end. The ligation reaction was kept at 16 degrees C for about 20-24 hours. PCR2 was typically performed as a SYBR Green qPCR and was stopped at a predetermined threshold so that over-amplification was prevented. Apart from the first purification, every purification step used Agencourt AMPure XP magnetic beads. Libraries were quantified by Qubit and checked on a TapeStation, with a main peak expected near 650 bp. Pooled libraries were sequenced on an Illumina MiSeq with v2 2x251 paired-end kits, typically giving roughly 0.9-2.2 million reads per sample. Each sample's library went into the pool at roughly 4 nM, and about 4.5-8% PhiX was added to help with cluster recognition. The paper's processing steps were these. FASTQ reads processed by Demultiplexor were assigned V and J genes by Decombinator through tag matching that tolerated a single base-pair mismatch. Collapsinator relied on UMIs to fix sequencing errors as well as frequency errors caused by PCR heterogeneity. CDR3Translator translated TCRs and extracted CDR3s from the conserved cysteine to the FGXG phenylalanine, flagging non-productive sequences. Gini, Shannon entropy and inverse Simpson indices were calculated on repertoires that had been subsampled to equal numbers of UMI-defined TCRs. Within the linear range, a power law was fitted by maximum likelihood to the distributions of clonotype abundance. Similar UMI counts, unique TCR numbers and clonal distributions were obtained with the pipeline and with MIGEC on one naive CD8 sample. In one analysis, naive TCRs that were also found in any memory subset of the same donor were excluded from the naive repertoire. The repertoires were searched for several thousand CMV-associated CDR3 sequences that had been compiled from VDJdb and a published dataset. In-frame beta chains were kept once TCRdb had trimmed the public reads at Q25 with fastp and called clones with MiXCR. Each entry merges the rows of one CDR3 protein and shows their most common DNA and genes. The V and J calls were not made by the authors but by TCRdb's processing. Here the sample has about 150,000 distinct CDR3 sequences; over 20% occur a single time. Roughly 0.1% of the sample is held by the ten biggest clonotypes.

Spanning cysteine to phenylalanine, the CDR3 consists of 16 amino acids. Just CDR3 DNA is preserved here, 48 bases in frame from base 1. Sequences LNHDA (CDR1) and SQIVND (CDR2) are obtained from the germline V gene (reference sequence). For this chain, trimming is 6 bases at the V end and 2 bases at the J end, and the number of junction bases without a gene match is 5. The sequence derives from a human donor in good health. Sequenced material: naive CD4+ T cells from blood. The cell subset or site label here, explained by the study, means: naive T cells, CD45RA high CD27+. This sequence uses TRBV19 and TRBJ2-6, with 9 bases aligning to TRBD1. The DNA reads as follows: TGTGCCAGTAGGGGACAGGGAGATGCTGGGGCCAACGTCCTGACTTTC. This gives the protein CASRGQGDAGANVLTF.